These 5 T cell receptor beta chains came from one sample sequenced in a study of shared clonotypes between healthy human individuals. Produced via immunoSEQ multiplex PCR; TCRdb's table is partial and in-frame only. The sample yields 1.4 million to 1.5 million clones, 95% to 97% seen once. Material for sequencing was naive CD4+ T cells sorted from blood. The sample's subset: CD45RA+ positively selected. The source is a man aged 25 to 45 in good health.

The J gene is TRBJ2-1, the V gene TRBV5-1, with 9 bases matching TRBD2. This CDR3 region has 15 residues. Trimming took 0 bases from V and 5 from J; bases not matched to a gene: 3. Germline CDR1 reads SGHRS; CDR2 reads YFSETQ. In nucleotides, the CDR3 is TGCGCCAGCAGCTTGGTGGCTAGCGGGGACAATGAGCAGTTCTTC. The encoded protein is CASSLVASGDNEQFF. Supplemented by reference TRBV5-1 and TRBJ2-1, the full variable domain reads KAGVTQTPRYLIKTRGQQVTLSCSPISGHRSVSWYQQTPGQGLQFLFEYFSETQRNKGNFPGRFSGRQFSNSRSEMNVSTLELGDSALYLCASSLVASGDNEQFFGPGTRLTVL.

This chain uses TRBV5-1 with TRBJ2-2; 7 bases fit TRBD1. This CDR3 has 15 amino acids. CDR1 is SGHRS, CDR2 YFSETQ, per germline. Losses at the gene ends were 6 bases for V and 6 bases for J; bases not matched to a gene: 11. In nucleotides, the CDR3 is TGCGCCAGCACCGCTTCTACAGGGGTGGCCGGGGAGCTGTTTTTT. This encodes CASTASTGVAGELFF.

The gene calls are TRBV11-2 and TRBJ2-7; the D gene could be TRBD1 or TRBD2 (5 bases each). The CDR3 consists of 15 residues. Trimming took 5 bases from V and 2 from J, leaving 16 bases between them. Germline values: CDR1 SGHAT, CDR2 FQNNGV. The CDR3 DNA reads TGTGCCAGCAGCCCGCGCGGCAGGGACCCCTACGAGCAGTACTTC. Translating it yields CASSPRGRDPYEQYF. Full variable domain (missing parts from reference TRBV11-2 and TRBJ2-7): EAGVAQSPRYKIIEKRQSVAFWCNPISGHATLYWYQQILGQGPKLLIQFQNNGVVDDSQLPKDRFSAERLKGVDSTLKIQPAKLEDSAVYLCASSPRGRDPYEQYFGPGTRLTVT.

This clone was observed a single time. J is TRBJ1-3 and V is TRBV6-5; TRBD1 is a possible D gene (6 bases). The CDR3 sequence is 16 residues long. The germline CDR1 and CDR2 sequences are MNHEY and SVGAGI. V was shortened by 0 bases and J by 6 bases, with 15 bases between the two germline ends. CDR3 bases: TGTGCCAGCAGTTACTCGATTGGGGGGGGGCCAAACACCATATATTTT. Amino acids: CASSYSIGGGPNTIYF.

J is TRBJ2-3 and V is TRBV11-1, with 12 nucleotides matching TRBD2. Trimming at V came to 5 bases and at J to 0 bases, leaving 3 bases not matched to a gene. Germline V CDR1 and CDR2: SGHAT, FQDESV (reference sequence). The CDR3 totals 16 residues. CDR3 residues: CASSPGLAGSTDTQYF. CDR3 nucleotides: TGTGCCAGCAGCCCCGGACTAGCGGGAAGCACAGATACGCAGTATTTT.